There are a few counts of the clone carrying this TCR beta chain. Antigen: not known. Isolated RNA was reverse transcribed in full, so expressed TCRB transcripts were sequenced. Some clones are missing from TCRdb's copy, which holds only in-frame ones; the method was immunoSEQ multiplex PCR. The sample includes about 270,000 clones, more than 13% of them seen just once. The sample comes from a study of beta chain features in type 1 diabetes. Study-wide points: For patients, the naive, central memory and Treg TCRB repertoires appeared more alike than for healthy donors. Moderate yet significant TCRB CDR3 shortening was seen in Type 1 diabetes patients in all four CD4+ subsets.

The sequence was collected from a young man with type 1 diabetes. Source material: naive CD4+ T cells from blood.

The CDR3 protein is CASSLGRDQPQHF. CDR3 coding DNA: TGTGCCAGCAGCCTTGGGAGGGATCAGCCCCAGCATTTT. The chain is built from TRBV14 and TRBJ1-5, with D unclear. Germline CDR1 and CDR2: SGHDN and FVKESK. V lost 4 bases and J 5 bases, leaving 9 bases between the germline ends. There are 13 residues in the CDR3. The entire variable domain, with the rest obtained from reference TRBV14 and TRBJ1-5, is as follows: EAGVTQFPSHSVIEKGQTVTLRCDPISGHDNLYWYRRVMGKEIKFLLHFVKESKQDESGMPNNRFLAERTGGTYSTLKVQPAELEDSGVYFCASSLGRDQPQHFGDGTRLSIL.